These 28 T cell receptor beta chains were all obtained from the same sample, sequenced in a study of blood T cell repertoires in COVID-19. Clones were read by immunoSEQ multiplex PCR, and TCRdb kept only the in-frame ones, dropping some. The table lists about 230,000 clones, roughly 80% of them singletons. Input material: PBMCs or T cells enriched from blood (not recorded which). The receptor source for this set is a man aged 55 to 69 who had recovered from COVID-19.

The chain carries TRBV25-1 and TRBJ1-2; 9 nucleotides align to TRBD1. V shed 3 bases and J 7 bases; nucleotides not matched to a gene: 15. The CDR3 has 17 residues. CDR1 and CDR2 (germline): MGHDK, SYGVNS. The CDR3 reads CASSDTGGAAKFFGYTF. The DNA for the CDR3 is TGTGCCAGCAGTGACACAGGGGGCGCCGCAAAGTTCTTTGGCTACACCTTC.

The rearrangement joins TRBV6-2 or TRBV6-3 to TRBJ1-5, with D uncertain. The CDR3 is 14 amino acids. V was clipped by 4 bases and J by 5 bases, with 12 bases between them. Germline V lookup: CDR1 MNHEY, CDR2 SVGEGT. The CDR3 loop is CASSLSGNHQPQHF. CDR3 coding DNA: TGTGCCAGCAGTTTGTCAGGAAATCATCAGCCCCAGCATTTT.

This clone was seen a few times. The rearrangement uses TRBV5-5 and TRBJ2-1; D perhaps matches TRBD2 (5 bases). CDR1 is SGHKS, CDR2 YYEKEE, per germline (reference sequence). The ends were cut back, 5 bases at V and 9 bases at J, with 12 bases in the middle. The CDR3 contains 12 residues. CDR3 residues: CASSTGFVEQFF. CDR3 sequence (DNA): TGTGCCAGCAGTACGGGGTTCGTTGAGCAGTTCTTC. The full variable domain, its missing parts supplied by reference TRBV5-5 and TRBJ2-1, is DAGVTQSPTHLIKTRGQQVTLRCSPISGHKSVSWYQQVLGQGPQFIFQYYEKEERGRGNFPDRFSARQFPNYSSELNVNALLLGDSALYLCASSTGFVEQFFGPGTRLTVL.

This chain links TRBV6-2 or TRBV6-3 with TRBJ2-6; D remains unclear. V lost 5 bases and J lost 4, with 12 bases in between. This CDR3 has 15 residues. Germline V gene data show CDR1 as MNHEY and CDR2 as SVGEGT. In DNA form, the CDR3 reads TGTGCCAGCAGTAAAGACACACCCGGGGCCAACGTCCTGACTTTC. It codes for CASSKDTPGANVLTF.

The chain employs TRBV5-1 and TRBJ2-1; 10 nucleotides align to TRBD1. Germline values: CDR1 SGHRS, CDR2 YFSETQ. The CDR3 spans 15 residues. V was pared by 4 bases and J by 9 bases, with 10 bases of the junction left unmatched. The CDR3 nucleotides are TGCGCCAGCAGCCCCACCGGGACAGGGGCTGGTGAGCAGTTCTTC. Translating gives CASSPTGTGAGEQFF.

The chain has TRBV30 and TRBJ1-4, with D perhaps matching TRBD1 (6 bases). V was shortened by 8 bases and J by 2 bases, with 24 bases between the two germline ends. The CDR3 covers 17 residues. The germline V gene has CDR1 GTSNPN and CDR2 SVGIG (reference sequence). The CDR3: CATGVGGAQGTNEKLFF. DNA of the CDR3: TGTGCCACTGGCGTAGGGGGAGCGCAGGGCACTAATGAAAAACTGTTTTTT.

This chain connects TRBV24-1 to TRBJ2-1; 13 positions agree with TRBD2. Per germline, CDR1 KGHDR and CDR2 SFDVKD. The junction had 8 bases not matched to a gene; V was cut back by 6 bases and J by 7 bases. There are 16 residues in the CDR3. The chain's CDR3 is CATSTTSGGAWNEQFF. The CDR3 DNA reads as TGTGCCACCAGTACCACTAGCGGGGGGGCATGGAATGAGCAGTTCTTC.

A few counts support this clone. The V gene is TRBV7-2, the J gene TRBJ1-1, with D tentatively TRBD1 (6 bases). Germline assignment: CDR1 SGHTA and CDR2 FQGNSA. Trimming stripped 5 bases from V and 6 bases from J, with 16 bases between. The CDR3 totals 14 residues. The CDR3 nucleotides read TGTGCCAGCAGCCCCCAGGCACAGGGTGCTGAAGCTTTCTTT. It is translated as CASSPQAQGAEAFF.

This chain uses TRBV3-1 (or the pseudogene TRBV3-2) with TRBJ2-3; possible D gene TRBD2, 6 bases. V was shortened by 1 base and J by 1 base, with 6 bases between the two germline ends. The germline CDR1 and CDR2 sequences are LGHDT and YNNKEL (reference sequence). The CDR3 sequence is 14 residues long. DNA for the CDR3: TGTGCCAGCAGCCAAGGCGGGGGCACAGATACGCAGTATTTT. Its protein is CASSQGGGTDTQYF.

CDR3 region: CASSLGDIYGYTF. The DNA of the CDR3 is TGTGCCAGCAGCTTGGGGGACATCTATGGCTACACCTTC. The chain joins TRBV5-8 to TRBJ1-2; D might be TRBD1 (6 bases). With 0 bases removed from V and 4 bases from J, the gap between germline ends came to 7 bases. Germline V gene data show CDR1 as SGHTS and CDR2 as YDEGEE. This CDR3 contains 13 residues.

The DNA of the CDR3 is TGTGCCAGCAGCTTCTCCCCCTCTGGAAACACCATATATTTT. Translated, it gives CASSFSPSGNTIYF. The chain couples TRBV7-2 to TRBJ1-3, with D uncertain. The CDR3 is 14 residues long. The germline CDR1 and CDR2 sequences are SGHTA and FQGNSA. With 3 bases removed from V and 0 bases from J, the gap between germline ends came to 6 bases.

This chain links TRBV5-1 with TRBJ1-1; D gene ambiguous. Germline V gene data show CDR1 as SGHRS and CDR2 as YFSETQ. CDR3 length: 14 amino acids. Trimming took off 0 bases at V and 0 bases at J, with 6 bases between the two ends. CDR3: CASSLETVNTEAFF. The CDR3, as DNA: TGCGCCAGCAGCTTGGAAACAGTGAACACTGAAGCTTTCTTT. The variable domain in full, with the rest retrieved from reference TRBV5-1 and TRBJ1-1, is KAGVTQTPRYLIKTRGQQVTLSCSPISGHRSVSWYQQTPGQGLQFLFEYFSETQRNKGNFPGRFSGRQFSNSRSEMNVSTLELGDSALYLCASSLETVNTEAFFGQGTRLTVV.

The chain couples TRBV7-9 to TRBJ2-1; tentatively, D is TRBD1 (5 bases). V was clipped by 1 base and J by 9 bases, with 10 bases between them. Germline CDR1 reads SEHNR; CDR2 reads FQNEAQ (reference sequence). The length of the CDR3 is 13 residues. The CDR3 region is CASSLEGRGEQFF. CDR3 nucleotide sequence: TGTGCCAGCAGCTTAGAGGGTAGGGGTGAGCAGTTCTTC.

This chain connects TRBV5-5 to TRBJ1-1; D may be TRBD1 (5 bases). Trimming removed 0 bases from V and 5 bases from J, with 14 bases in between. Per germline, CDR1 SGHKS and CDR2 YYEKEE (reference sequence). The CDR3 length is 15 residues. The CDR3 region has the DNA TGTGCCAGCAGCTTGGCCTCGGCAGGGCTTACTGAAGCTTTCTTT. Protein product: CASSLASAGLTEAFF.

This clone has only a few counts. The chain uses TRBV5-1 and TRBJ2-5, with D possibly being TRBD1 (6 bases). From germline, CDR1 is SGHRS and CDR2 YFSETQ. CDR3 size: 16 residues. V gave up 5 bases and J gave up 1 base, with 18 bases separating them. The CDR3 sequence is CASRNEPGQFQETQYF. For the CDR3, the DNA is TGCGCCAGCAGAAATGAACCGGGACAATTCCAAGAGACCCAGTACTTC.

The rearrangement uses TRBV4-1 and TRBJ1-2; 9 nucleotides line up with TRBD1. Germline values: CDR1 MGHRA, CDR2 YSYEKL. This CDR3 spans 16 amino acids. V lost 0 bases to trimming and J lost 2 bases; unmatched junction nucleotides: 4. CDR3 amino acids: CASSQEGTGTNYGYTF. DNA for the CDR3: TGCGCCAGCAGCCAAGAGGGGACAGGGACCAACTATGGCTACACCTTC.

The V and J genes are TRBV6-5 and TRBJ2-6; D remains ambiguous. Germline V gene sequence: CDR1 MNHEY, CDR2 SVGAGI. The CDR3 is 13 amino acids. Trimming pared 7 bases from V and 2 bases from J, leaving 6 bases between. The CDR3 protein is CASKSPGANVLTF. The CDR3 DNA follows: TGTGCCAGCAAATCTCCTGGGGCCAACGTCCTGACTTTC.

This clone came up a few times. This chain links TRBV10-2 with TRBJ2-2; 7 nucleotides line up with TRBD2. This CDR3 is 16 amino acids long. Germline values: CDR1 WSHSY, CDR2 SAAADI. V dropped 6 bases and J dropped 0; count of bases not matched to a gene: 7. The CDR3 DNA follows: TGCGCCAGCAGCCTGCGGGCGGGGGCGAACACCGGGGAGCTGTTTTTT. Protein: CASSLRAGANTGELFF.

The gene calls are TRBV2 and TRBJ2-7; tentatively, D is TRBD1 (5 bases). Trimming stripped 6 bases from V and 2 bases from J, with 17 bases between. Looked up from germline, CDR1 is SNHLY and CDR2 is FYNNEI. The CDR3 has 15 residues. The CDR3 reads CASSHQGWGTYEQYF. DNA of the CDR3: TGTGCCAGCAGCCACCAGGGATGGGGAACCTACGAGCAGTACTTC.

V usage is TRBV7-2 and J usage is TRBJ2-3; 9 positions agree with TRBD1. This CDR3 spans 13 amino acids. The V and J ends lost 4 bases and 6 bases, in that order; junction bases with no gene match: 2. The germline V gene encodes CDR1 SGHTA and CDR2 FQGNSA. The CDR3 sequence: CASSWTGEDTQYF. In DNA form, the CDR3 reads TGTGCCAGCAGCTGGACAGGGGAGGATACGCAGTATTTT.

This clone was seen a few times. The rearrangement uses TRBV11-1 and TRBJ2-2; TRBD1 matches 9 bases. The CDR3 spans 14 residues. V lost 7 bases and J lost 5; bases outside the gene matches: 5. Germline values: CDR1 SGHAT, CDR2 FQDESV (reference sequence). CDR3 sequence reads: CASTRDRETGELFF. In nucleotides, the CDR3 is TGTGCCAGCACCCGGGACAGGGAGACCGGGGAGCTGTTTTTT.

The CDR3: CASRGGVSNEKLFF. DNA of the CDR3: TGTGCCAGCAGGGGAGGGGTCTCTAATGAAAAACTGTTTTTT. The chain links TRBV2 to TRBJ1-4, with D possibly matching TRBD1 (5 bases). V shed 6 bases and J shed 3 bases, with 11 bases lying between them. The CDR3 spans 14 residues. CDR1 is SNHLY and CDR2 is FYNNEI in the germline V gene. The full variable domain, with the rest looked up from reference TRBV2 and TRBJ1-4, is EPEVTQTPSHQVTQMGQEVILRCVPISNHLYFYWYRQILGQKVEFLVSFYNNEISEKSEIFDDQFSVERPDGSNFTLKIRSTKLEDSAMYFCASRGGVSNEKLFFGSGTQLSVL.

The rearrangement joins TRBV27 to TRBJ1-4; 7 bases map to TRBD1. Germline V lookup: CDR1 MNHEY, CDR2 SMNVEV (reference sequence). This CDR3 region has 14 residues. Germline trimming cut 7 bases from V and 5 bases from J; bases unmatched to any gene: 7. CDR3: CASMRGQKNEKLFF. As DNA, the CDR3 is TGTGCCAGCATGAGGGGGCAGAAGAATGAAAAACTGTTTTTT.

The chain has TRBV10-3 and TRBJ1-4, with 9 bases identical to TRBD1. Looked up from germline, CDR1 is ENHRY and CDR2 is SYGVKD. This CDR3 has 16 residues. V shed 3 bases and J 7 bases; nucleotides not matched to a gene: 9. CDR3 amino acids: CAISDPRTGDGEKLFF. In nucleotides, the CDR3 is TGTGCCATCAGTGACCCCAGGACAGGGGATGGTGAAAAACTGTTTTTT.

The V and J genes are TRBV3-1 (or the pseudogene TRBV3-2) and TRBJ1-1; D is possibly TRBD1 (6 bases). With 2 bases removed from V and 2 bases from J, the gap between germline ends came to 9 bases. The CDR3 consists of 14 residues. Germline values: CDR1 LGHDT, CDR2 YNNKEL (reference sequence). CDR3 nucleotides: TGTGCCAGCAGCCAAAACAGGGAAAACACTGAAGCTTTCTTT. Its protein is CASSQNRENTEAFF.

V is TRBV19 and J is TRBJ2-5; 11 bases agree with TRBD2. Germline lookup yields CDR1 LNHDA and CDR2 SQIVND (reference sequence). Trimming cost V 4 bases and J 1 base; bases outside gene matches: 5. This CDR3 spans 16 amino acids. The CDR3 region has the DNA TGTGCCAGTAGTAAGACTAGCGGGGTCCTCCAAGAGACCCAGTACTTC. Its translation: CASSKTSGVLQETQYF.

The chain links TRBV3-1 (or the pseudogene TRBV3-2) to TRBJ1-2, with D possibly being TRBD1 (5 bases). Germline CDR1 is LGHDT and CDR2 is YNNKEL (reference sequence). This CDR3 region has 14 residues. V gave up 1 base and J gave up 3 bases, with 9 bases separating them. The CDR3 protein is CASSQAGLYYGYTF. The CDR3, as DNA: TGTGCCAGCAGCCAAGCAGGGTTGTACTATGGCTACACCTTC.

The V call is TRBV5-1, the J call TRBJ2-3; TRBD2 aligns across 10 bases. The CDR3 is 15 residues long. The germline V gene has CDR1 SGHRS and CDR2 YFSETQ. V lost 0 bases to trimming and J lost 10 bases; unmatched junction nucleotides: 8. The CDR3 DNA follows: TGCGCCAGCAGCTTGGAGCGGGGGGGCCGAAACGCGCAGTATTTT. Translated: CASSLERGGRNAQYF. The complete variable domain, with remaining parts taken from reference TRBV5-1 and TRBJ2-3, reads KAGVTQTPRYLIKTRGQQVTLSCSPISGHRSVSWYQQTPGQGLQFLFEYFSETQRNKGNFPGRFSGRQFSNSRSEMNVSTLELGDSALYLCASSLERGGRNAQYFGPGTRLTVL.